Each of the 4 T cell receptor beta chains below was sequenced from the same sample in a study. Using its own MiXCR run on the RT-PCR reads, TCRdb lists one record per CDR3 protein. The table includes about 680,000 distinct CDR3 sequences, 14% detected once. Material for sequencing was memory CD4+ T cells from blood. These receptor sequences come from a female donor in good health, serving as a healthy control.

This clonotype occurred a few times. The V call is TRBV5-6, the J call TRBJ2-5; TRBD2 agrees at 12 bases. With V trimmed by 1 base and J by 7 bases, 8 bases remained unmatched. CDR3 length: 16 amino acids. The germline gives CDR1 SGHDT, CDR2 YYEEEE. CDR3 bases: TGTGCCAGCAGCTTGCCCCTAGCGGGAGGGGTAGGGACCCAGTACTTC. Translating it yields CASSLPLAGGVGTQYF. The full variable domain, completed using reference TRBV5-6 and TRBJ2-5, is DAGVTQSPTHLIKTRGQQVTLRCSPKSGHDTVSWYQQALGQGPQFIFQYYEEEERQRGNFPDRFSGHQFPNYSSELNVNALLLGDSALYLCASSLPLAGGVGTQYFGPGTRLLVL.

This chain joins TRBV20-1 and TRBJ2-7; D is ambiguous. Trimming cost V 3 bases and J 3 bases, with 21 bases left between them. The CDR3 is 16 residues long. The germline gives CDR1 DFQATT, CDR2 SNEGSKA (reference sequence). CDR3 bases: TGCAGTGCTAGCTCTCAAAACAGACGGGCCCTCTACGAGCAGTACTTC. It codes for CSASSQNRRALYEQYF.

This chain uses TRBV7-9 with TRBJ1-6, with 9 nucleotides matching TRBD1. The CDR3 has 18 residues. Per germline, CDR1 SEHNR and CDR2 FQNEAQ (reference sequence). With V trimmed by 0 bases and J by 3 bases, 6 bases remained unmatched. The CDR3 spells CASSLAPGQGHYNSPLHF. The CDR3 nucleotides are TGTGCCAGCAGCTTAGCGCCGGGACAGGGACACTATAATTCACCCCTCCACTTT.

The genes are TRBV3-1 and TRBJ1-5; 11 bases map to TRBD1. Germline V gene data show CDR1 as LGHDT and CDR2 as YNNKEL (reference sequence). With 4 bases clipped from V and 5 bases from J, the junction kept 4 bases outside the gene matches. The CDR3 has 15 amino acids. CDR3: CASSPGTGGHQPQHF. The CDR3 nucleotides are TGTGCCAGCAGCCCAGGGACAGGGGGACATCAGCCCCAGCATTTT.